This T cell receptor (beta chain) appears in the sequencing data of a study of blood T cell repertoires in COVID-19. As for the study in general: Both acute and convalescent COVID-19 samples were obtained from the United States, Italy and Spain. Sources were T cells, B-cell-depleted T cells, or PBMCs; the material itself was cDNA or gDNA.

The germline CDR1 and CDR2 sequences are SGHNT and YYREEE (reference sequence). The V and J ends lost 3 bases and 2 bases, in that order; junction bases with no gene match: 4. The CDR3 is made up of 14 amino acids. Profiling relied on immunoSEQ multiplex PCR, and the TCRdb table lists in-frame clones only, not all of them. The sample shows around 70,000 clones, more than 75% of them seen only once. V usage is TRBV5-4 and J usage is TRBJ2-5; 7 nucleotides agree with TRBD1. Sequenced input: peripheral blood. The clonotype originates from a woman under 30 with acute or convalescent COVID-19. The CDR3 here is CASSYQGEQETQYF. The CDR3 bases are TGTGCCAGCAGCTATCAGGGGGAACAAGAGACCCAGTACTTC.